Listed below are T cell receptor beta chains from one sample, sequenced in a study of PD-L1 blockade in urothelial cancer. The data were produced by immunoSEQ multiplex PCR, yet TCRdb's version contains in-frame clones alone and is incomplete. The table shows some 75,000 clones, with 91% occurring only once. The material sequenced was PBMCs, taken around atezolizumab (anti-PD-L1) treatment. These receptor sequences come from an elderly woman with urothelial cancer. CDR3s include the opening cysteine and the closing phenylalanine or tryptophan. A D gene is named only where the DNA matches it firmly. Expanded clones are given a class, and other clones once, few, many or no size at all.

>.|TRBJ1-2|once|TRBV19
TGTGCCAGTAGTATCCGCAATCGGTCGGGCTACACCTTC
CASSIRNRSGYTF
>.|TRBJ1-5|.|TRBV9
TGTGCCAGCAGTGGCGGGCAGAGTAATCAGCCCCAGCATTTT
CASSGGQSNQPQHF
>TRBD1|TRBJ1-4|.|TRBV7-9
TGTGCCAGCAGCATTAGGACAGGGGGTCCGGGTCGGGAAAAACTGTTTTTT
CASSIRTGGPGREKLFF
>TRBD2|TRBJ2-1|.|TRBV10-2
TGCGCCAGCAGTTGGGGGGCGGGAGGACACAATGAGCAGTTCTTC
CASSWGAGGHNEQFF
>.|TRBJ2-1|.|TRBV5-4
TGTGCCAGCAGCTTGGCCACTAGTCTTAGAAATGAGCAGTTCTTC
CASSLATSLRNEQFF
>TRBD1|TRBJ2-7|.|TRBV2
TGTGCCAGCACGCACAGACAGGGGGACTGGGACGAGCAGTACTTC
CASTHRQGDWDEQYF
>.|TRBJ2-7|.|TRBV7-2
TGTGCCAGCAGCTTAGATACTCTCTCCTACGAGCAGTACTTC
CASSLDTLSYEQYF
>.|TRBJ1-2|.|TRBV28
TGTGCCAGCAGTTTTCTGGGGGCCCTCTATGGCTACACCTTC
CASSFLGALYGYTF
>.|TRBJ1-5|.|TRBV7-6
TGTGCCAGCAGCCCTGGGGCCGGCGGCAATCAGCCCCAGCATTTT
CASSPGAGGNQPQHF
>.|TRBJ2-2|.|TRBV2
TGTGCCAGCAGCAGGGACTTTTTGAACACCGGGGAGCTGTTTTTT
CASSRDFLNTGELFF
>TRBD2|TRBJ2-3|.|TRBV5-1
TGCGCCAGCAGCTTGGAAACTAGCGGGAGCCCTAGCACAGATACGCAGTATTTT
CASSLETSGSPSTDTQYF
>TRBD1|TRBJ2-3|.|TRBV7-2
TGTGCCAGCAGCCGGGGACAGGGGACAGATACGCAGTATTTT
CASSRGQGTDTQYF
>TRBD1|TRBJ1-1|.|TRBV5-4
TGTGCCAGCAGGAGGGACAGTGAAGCTTTCTTT
CASRRDSEAFF
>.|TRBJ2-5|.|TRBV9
TGTGCCAGCAGCGCTCAAAGCGGGCTCCAAGAGACCCAGTACTTC
CASSAQSGLQETQYF
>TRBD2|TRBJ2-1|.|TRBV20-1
TGCAGTGCCTCACTAGCGGGAGGGAAGTTCTTC
CSASLAGGKFF
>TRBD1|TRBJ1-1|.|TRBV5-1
TGCGCCAGCAGCTTGGGGGACAGGGTGGACACTGAAGCTTTCTTT
CASSLGDRVDTEAFF
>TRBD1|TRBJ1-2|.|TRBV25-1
TGTGCCAGCAGCTCGGACAGGGGGCATGGCTACACCTTC
CASSSDRGHGYTF
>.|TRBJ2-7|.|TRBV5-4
TGTGCCAGCAGCCCGTACTCGACAGTATCCTACGAGCAGTACTTC
CASSPYSTVSYEQYF
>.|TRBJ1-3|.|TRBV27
TGTGCCAGCAGCATCCGACTTGGAAACACCATATATTTT
CASSIRLGNTIYF
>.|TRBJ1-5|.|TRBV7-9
TGTGCCAGCAGCTTAGGGCCCCGGCCCCAGCATTTT
CASSLGPRPQHF
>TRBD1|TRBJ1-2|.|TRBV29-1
TGCAGCGTCCACGGACAGGCTACGTCGTGGGATGGCTACACCTTC
CSVHGQATSWDGYTF
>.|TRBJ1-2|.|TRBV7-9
TGTGCCAGCAGCTTAGTACGGGATCATGGCTACACCTTC
CASSLVRDHGYTF
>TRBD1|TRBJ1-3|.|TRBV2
TGTGCCAGCAGTGAAGCGATGGGACAGGGAAACACCATATATTTT
CASSEAMGQGNTIYF
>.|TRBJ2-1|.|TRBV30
TGTGCCTGGAGTACCAGGGGGGTAATGAATGAGCAGTTCTTC
CAWSTRGVMNEQFF
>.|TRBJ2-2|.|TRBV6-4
TGTGCCAGCAGTAGGGACTGGCGGTCGCGGGAGCTGTTTTTT
CASSRDWRSRELFF
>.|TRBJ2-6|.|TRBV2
TGTGCCAGCCCGTCGCAGGCCGCTGGGGCCAACGTCCTGACTTTC
CASPSQAAGANVLTF
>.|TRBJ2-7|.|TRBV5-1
TGCGCCAGCAGCTCAACAGGGAGTCGGTCCTACGAGCAGTACTTC
CASSSTGSRSYEQYF
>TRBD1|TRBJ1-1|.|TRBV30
TGTGCCTGGAGGCGGGACAGGGGGATCGGGACTGAAGCTTTCTTT
CAWRRDRGIGTEAFF
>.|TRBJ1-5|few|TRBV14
TGTGCCAGCAGCCAAGGAGGTGTGGAGCCCCAGCATTTT
CASSQGGVEPQHF
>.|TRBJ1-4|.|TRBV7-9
TGTGCCAGCAGCTTAATCACGGGTTTAGTAGAAAAACTGTTTTTT
CASSLITGLVEKLFF
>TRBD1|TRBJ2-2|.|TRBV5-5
TGTGCCAGCAGTCCGGACAGGGGGCCAAACACCGGGGAGCTGTTTTTT
CASSPDRGPNTGELFF